This T cell receptor (beta chain) was recorded in a study of blood T cell repertoires in COVID-19. Study at large: From the United States, Italy and Spain came samples of acute and convalescent COVID-19. PBMCs, B-cell-depleted T cells, or T cells provided the cDNA or gDNA that made up the material.

TCRdb keeps only in-frame clones here, not all; method: immunoSEQ multiplex PCR. The profile shows some 120,000 clones, 85% to 90% of them singletons. This clone is medium-sized within its sample. CDR1 is SGHRS and CDR2 is YFSETQ in the germline V gene. This CDR3 region has 17 residues. The J segment lost 2 bases and the V segment lost 2 bases, leaving 6 bases of the junction unmatched. This sequence originates from a woman aged 50 to 60 with acute or convalescent COVID-19. This chain uses TRBV5-1 with TRBJ2-2; 10 bases are shared with TRBD1. Specimen: peripheral blood. CDR3 DNA sequence: TGCGCCAGCAGCTTCAAAAAGACAGGGGGCAACACCGGGGAGCTGTTTTTT. It yields the protein CASSFKKTGGNTGELFF.